This is a list of T cell receptor beta chains from one sample in a study of blood T cell repertoires in COVID-19. Libraries were prepared by immunoSEQ multiplex PCR; TCRdb keeps only in-frame clonotypes and omits some of them. The data contain about 300,000 clones, around 87% of them seen just once; the ten biggest clones take up 1% to 1.5%. The sequenced material came from peripheral blood. These receptors were taken from a man aged 65 to 79 with acute or convalescent COVID-19. The CDR3 runs from the conserved cysteine through the conserved F or W. Each record gives: clone size, V gene, J gene, D gene, CDR3 length, CDR3 protein, CDR3 DNA. A D gene is named only where the DNA matches it firmly. Clone size is not always given. Where it is, it says once, few, many or a class for expanded clones.

NA	TRBV9	TRBJ1-3	TRBD1	14	CASSIDRAGNTIYF	TGTGCCAGCAGCATCGACAGGGCTGGAAACACCATATATTTT
NA	TRBV14	TRBJ2-5	NA	13	CASSQAMPETQYF	TGTGCCAGCAGCCAGGCCATGCCCGAGACCCAGTACTTC
NA	TRBV2	TRBJ1-5	NA	14	CASSGVGGNQPQHF	TGTGCCAGCAGCGGGGTGGGGGGTAATCAGCCCCAGCATTTT
NA	TRBV15	TRBJ2-7	NA	16	CATSRGGGAFSYEQYF	TGTGCCACCAGCAGAGGAGGGGGGGCTTTCTCCTACGAGCAGTACTTC
NA	TRBV18	TRBJ2-2	NA	16	CASSATHIANTGELFF	TGTGCCAGCTCAGCGACTCATATCGCGAACACCGGGGAGCTGTTTTTT
NA	TRBV6-5	TRBJ1-1	NA	14	CASSFLTGGTEAFF	TGTGCCAGCAGTTTTTTGACTGGAGGCACTGAAGCTTTCTTT
NA	TRBV5-1	TRBJ1-2	TRBD1	14	CASSRYGQDYGYTF	TGCGCCAGCAGCCGATACGGACAGGACTATGGCTACACCTTC
NA	TRBV5-1	TRBJ2-2	TRBD1	15	CASSLGTGSTGELFF	TGCGCCAGCAGCTTGGGGACAGGGTCCACCGGGGAGCTGTTTTTT
NA	TRBV3-1/TRBV3-2	TRBJ1-2	TRBD1	16	CASSQRWTGGAGGYTF	TGTGCCAGCAGCCAGAGATGGACAGGGGGCGCGGGTGGCTACACCTTC
NA	TRBV6-5	TRBJ1-4	NA	15	CASSYGGNHGEKLFF	TGTGCCAGCAGTTACGGCGGAAACCACGGCGAAAAACTGTTTTTT
NA	TRBV29-1	TRBJ1-5	TRBD1	19	CSVRPKTGGAMNNNQPQHF	TGCAGCGTTCGCCCTAAAACAGGGGGCGCGATGAATAACAATCAGCCCCAGCATTTT
once	TRBV5-1	TRBJ2-3	TRBD2	16	CASSFGASGSGDTQYF	TGCGCCAGCAGCTTTGGGGCTAGCGGATCAGGGGATACGCAGTATTTT
once	TRBV5-1	TRBJ1-6	TRBD1	15	CASSLPGTDNSPLHF	TGCGCCAGCAGCCTCCCCGGGACAGATAATTCACCCCTCCACTTT
few	TRBV5-1	TRBJ1-2	NA	14	CASSPGEGSGGYTF	TGCGCCAGCAGCCCCGGGGAGGGAAGTGGTGGCTACACCTTC
NA	TRBV3-1/TRBV3-2	TRBJ2-1	TRBD2	16	CASSHYRAGAYNEQFF	TGTGCCAGCAGCCATTACAGAGCGGGGGCCTACAATGAGCAGTTCTTC
NA	TRBV30	TRBJ1-2	NA	15	CAWSEPDRRGNGYTF	TGTGCCTGGAGTGAGCCTGACAGGCGGGGGAATGGCTACACCTTC
NA	TRBV5-1	TRBJ2-2	NA	14	CASSLFSGTGELFF	TGCGCCAGCAGCCTGTTTAGCGGCACCGGGGAGCTGTTTTTT
once	TRBV5-1	TRBJ2-7	NA	15	CASSPDSTGNYEQYF	TGCGCCAGCAGCCCTGACTCGACAGGAAACTACGAGCAGTACTTC
NA	TRBV4-1	TRBJ2-3	TRBD2	15	CASSFLAGNTDTQYF	TGCGCCAGCAGCTTCCTAGCGGGGAACACAGATACGCAGTATTTT
NA	TRBV12-3/TRBV12-4	TRBJ2-5	TRBD2	13	CASTTSGGKTQYF	TGTGCCAGCACCACTAGCGGGGGAAAGACCCAGTACTTC
NA	TRBV24-1	TRBJ2-3	TRBD1	16	CATSDVDRVSTDTQYF	TGTGCCACCAGTGATGTGGACAGGGTGAGCACAGATACGCAGTATTTT
NA	TRBV7-2	TRBJ2-1	TRBD1	16	CASSLARDRGHNEQFF	TGTGCCAGCAGCTTGGCCCGGGACAGGGGGCATAATGAGCAGTTCTTC
NA	TRBV12-3/TRBV12-4	TRBJ1-5	NA	12	CASSSRNQPQHF	TGTGCCAGCAGTTCACGGAATCAGCCCCAGCATTTT
few	TRBV27	TRBJ1-6	NA	17	CASSLDRFGSYNSPLHF	TGTGCCAGCAGTCTAGACAGATTTGGATCCTATAATTCACCCCTCCACTTT
few	TRBV2	TRBJ2-7	TRBD1	14	CASSGGTGSYEQYF	TGTGCCAGCAGTGGAGGGACAGGGTCCTACGAGCAGTACTTC
NA	TRBV27	TRBJ1-5	TRBD1	14	CASSSDRYNQPQHF	TGTGCCAGCAGTTCGGACAGGTATAATCAGCCCCAGCATTTT
NA	TRBV27	TRBJ2-2	TRBD2	15	CASRTTSGPPGELFF	TGTGCCAGCAGGACGACTAGCGGTCCACCCGGGGAGCTGTTTTTT
NA	TRBV6-2/TRBV6-3	TRBJ1-5	NA	17	CASSYQTGSYSNQPQHF	TGTGCCAGCAGTTACCAGACAGGTTCTTATAGCAATCAGCCCCAGCATTTT
few	TRBV7-9	TRBJ2-7	NA	17	CASSPPSYKAETYEQYF	TGTGCCAGCAGCCCCCCTAGTTACAAAGCGGAGACCTACGAGCAGTACTTC
NA	TRBV28	TRBJ1-1	TRBD1	13	CASAKGQGTEAFF	TGTGCCAGCGCAAAGGGACAGGGCACTGAAGCTTTCTTT
NA	TRBV3-1/TRBV3-2	TRBJ1-3	TRBD1	13	CASTGARGNTIYF	TGTGCCAGTACAGGGGCGAGGGGAAACACCATATATTTT
NA	TRBV28	TRBJ2-5	NA	13	CATLRALQETQYF	TGTGCCACCCTCAGGGCCCTACAAGAGACCCAGTACTTC
NA	TRBV7-8	TRBJ2-7	NA	15	CASSTPGVNSYEQYF	TGTGCCAGCAGTACCCCAGGGGTCAACTCCTACGAGCAGTACTTC